This T cell receptor (beta chain) was captured by sequencing in a study of T cell responses to AZD1222 COVID-19 vaccine. Findings and limits, study-wide: Donors were chiefly white British, with a greater number of females, and clonal diversity was perhaps underestimated. Breadth and depth of Spike-specific TCRs rose after two AZD1222 doses.

Clones were read by immunoSEQ multiplex PCR, and TCRdb kept only the in-frame ones, dropping some. This sample has 120,000 or so clones; 88% occur once, and the top ten carry around 5.8%. V was pared by 0 bases and J by 7 bases, with 8 bases between. Germline CDR1 is SGHRS and CDR2 is YFSETQ. This CDR3 has 13 amino acids. On this clone: Its antigen is unknown.

This clonotype was obtained from an adult in good health. Specimen: peripheral blood, collected on day 0 of AZD1222 vaccination. The rearrangement uses TRBV5-1 and TRBJ2-1; D not certain. This CDR3 reads CASSLAWGNEQFF. The CDR3 DNA reads as TGCGCCAGCAGCTTGGCCTGGGGTAATGAGCAGTTCTTC.